This TCR beta chain was recovered during a study of blood T cell repertoires in COVID-19. Clones were sequenced by immunoSEQ multiplex PCR, and TCRdb holds only the in-frame ones, with some missing. The table shows 110,000 to 150,000 clones, with around 73% occurring only once. CDR3 size: 17 residues. The germline V gene encodes CDR1 MDHEN and CDR2 SYDVKM. With 7 bases clipped from V and 2 bases from J, the junction kept 9 bases outside the gene matches. This TCR came from a woman in her fifties or sixties who had recovered from COVID-19. Source material: PBMCs or T cells enriched from blood (not recorded which). The chain uses TRBV28 and TRBJ2-3, with 13 nucleotides matching TRBD2. The CDR3 DNA reads TGTGCCAGCACGACTAGCGGGGGGCCAACCGACACAGATACGCAGTATTTT. Its protein is CASTTSGGPTDTDTQYF.